One and the same sample provided the 18 T cell receptor beta chains below, sequenced in a study of T cell clonality in common variable immunodeficiency. Data came from immunoSEQ multiplex PCR; TCRdb stores just in-frame clones and leaves some out. The repertoire shows 55,000 or so clones, none seen only once; the top ten take roughly 5.9%. Sequences were obtained from peripheral blood mononuclear cells. The receptors were gathered from a person aged 18 to 75 in good health.

This clone was counted many times. CDR3 bases read: TGTGCCAGCAGCTTAGCGAGCGGGAGGGCCGCCGGGGAG. Its translation is CASSLASGRAAGE. The full CDR3 sequence reads CASSLASGRAAGELFF. This rearrangement joins TRBV7-2 to TRBJ2-2, with 10 nucleotides matching TRBD2. Read coverage stops 3 residues before the CDR3 terminus; the germline J gene supplies the remainder. Germline trimming cut 0 bases from V and 6 bases from J; bases unmatched to any gene: 4. Germline V gene lookup returns CDR1 SGHTA and CDR2 FQGNSA. There are 16 residues in the CDR3.

This clone was detected many times. CDR3 DNA (partial): TGCGCCAGCAGCTTGGTTCCAGGGGCCGAGACC. The encoded protein is CASSLVPGAET. The entire CDR3 reads CASSLVPGAETQYF. This chain uses TRBV5-1 with TRBJ2-5; TRBD1 is a possible D gene (6 bases). The observed sequence ends 3 residues before the CDR3 terminus, with the missing tail filled in from the germline J gene. CDR1 is SGHRS, CDR2 YFSETQ, per germline. The CDR3 has 14 residues. Trimming pared 0 bases from V and 5 bases from J, leaving 11 bases between. The variable domain in full, completed from reference TRBV5-1 and TRBJ2-5, reads KAGVTQTPRYLIKTRGQQVTLSCSPISGHRSVSWYQQTPGQGLQFLFEYFSETQRNKGNFPGRFSGRQFSNSRSEMNVSTLELGDSALYLCASSLVPGAETQYFGPGTRLLVL.

This clone has a count of ten or more. Sequencing ends 3 residues short of the CDR3 end; the germline J gene provides the rest. The V gene is TRBV13, the J gene TRBJ2-7, with 7 bases fitting TRBD1. Germline values: CDR1 PRHDT, CDR2 FYEKMQ (reference sequence). This CDR3 contains 15 residues. Losses at the gene ends were 2 bases for V and 4 bases for J; bases not matched to a gene: 8. The sequenced part of the CDR3 DNA is TGTGCCAGCAGCTTAATGGCAGGGGGTTTATACGAG. This translates into CASSLMAGGLYE. The CDR3 in full is CASSLMAGGLYEQYF.

The table lists this clone with many counts. Partial CDR3 DNA: TGTGCCAGTAGTAGCTATAAGGGTAATGAG. Amino acids: CASSSYKGNE. The full CDR3 sequence reads CASSSYKGNEQFF. The genes are TRBV19 and TRBJ2-1, with D hard to call. The CDR3 extends 3 residues past the end of the read, so its final part is completed from the germline J gene. The CDR3 loop spans 13 amino acids. V gave up 4 bases and J gave up 7 bases, with 11 bases separating them. Germline CDR1 LNHDA, CDR2 SQIVND (reference sequence).

The table lists this clone with many counts. Read sequence stops 3 residues before the CDR3 end, and the germline J gene provides the missing end. V is TRBV20-1 and J is TRBJ1-2; 10 bases align to TRBD1. The CDR3 runs to 14 residues. Per the germline V gene, CDR1 is DFQATT and CDR2 is SNEGSKA (reference sequence). The CDR3: CSARGTGGIEGYTF. CDR3 DNA, as far as it was read: TGCAGTGCTAGAGGGACAGGGGGGATCGAGGGC.

This clone has a handful of counts. The CDR3 goes on 3 residues after the read ends, and that part is filled in from the germline J gene. V usage is TRBV19 and J usage is TRBJ1-5; D possibly corresponds to TRBD1 (6 bases). Germline assignment: CDR1 LNHDA and CDR2 SQIVND (reference sequence). The CDR3 spans 15 residues. The V end was cut by 4 bases, the J end by 2 bases, with 12 bases between. CDR3 DNA (partial): TGTGCCAGTAGTAGGCAGCGGGGGCGCAATCAGCCC. It codes for CASSRQRGRNQP. The CDR3 as a whole reads CASSRQRGRNQPQHF.

This clone came up many times. The observed sequence ends 3 residues before the CDR3 terminus, with the missing tail filled in from the germline J gene. The V gene is TRBV20-1, the J gene TRBJ2-4; 8 bases align to TRBD2. Germline CDR1 reads DFQATT; CDR2 reads SNEGSKA (reference sequence). V lost 5 bases to trimming and J lost 0 bases; unmatched junction nucleotides: 15. CDR3 length equals 18 residues. The CDR3 spells CSAPESQLAEIAKNIQYF. CDR3 DNA, as far as it was read: TGCAGTGCTCCCGAATCCCAACTAGCGGAGATAGCCAAAAACATT.

There are many counts of this clone. The CDR3 extends 3 residues past the end of the read, so its final part is completed from the germline J gene. The V call is TRBV20-1, the J call TRBJ1-2, with D possibly matching TRBD1 (5 bases). Trimming removed 1 base from V and 4 bases from J, with 19 bases in between. Germline V gives CDR1 DFQATT, CDR2 SNEGSKA (reference sequence). The CDR3 sequence is 16 residues long. CDR3 sequence: CSARVLNLQAFYGYTF. The DNA read from the CDR3 is TGCAGTGCTAGAGTCCTAAATCTACAGGCCTTCTATGGC.

The table lists this clone with many counts. The read ends 3 residues early relative to the CDR3; the germline J gene fills the gap. The V gene is TRBV4-1, the J gene TRBJ2-3; perhaps TRBD2 as D (5 bases). Trimming shortened V by 2 bases and J by 8 bases, and 11 bases separated the two germline ends. This CDR3 spans 13 amino acids. Germline values: CDR1 MGHRA, CDR2 YSYEKL. The sequenced CDR3 bases are TGCGCCAGCAGCCAACCCGGTGAGGGTACG. Amino acids: CASSQPGEGT. The whole CDR3 is CASSQPGEGTQYF.

This clone was recorded at least ten times. Read sequence stops 3 residues before the CDR3 end, and the germline J gene provides the missing end. J is TRBJ2-5 and V is TRBV20-1, with TRBD2 identical over 12 bases. V trimming: 3 bases; J trimming: 5 bases; junction bases outside the gene matches: 4. Looked up from germline, CDR1 is DFQATT and CDR2 is SNEGSKA (reference sequence). This CDR3 region has 14 residues. The part of the CDR3 DNA that was read is TGCAGTGCTAGCCCGACTAGCGGGAGTGAGACC. This codes for CSASPTSGSET. From start to end, the CDR3 is CSASPTSGSETQYF.

This clone was recorded many times. The CDR3 is cut off 3 residues early in the read; its end comes from the germline J gene. The J gene is TRBJ2-7, the V gene TRBV6-1; 11 bases match TRBD1. Germline assignment: CDR1 MNHNS and CDR2 SASEGT. The V and J ends lost 1 base and 4 bases, in that order; junction bases with no gene match: 3. The CDR3 loop spans 15 amino acids. Here the CDR3 reads CASSEGTGGRYEQYF. The part of the CDR3 DNA that was read is TGTGCCAGCAGTGAAGGGACAGGGGGCAGGTACGAG.

This clone appeared many times. The read ends 3 residues before the CDR3 terminus; that terminus is restored from the germline J gene. The chain uses TRBV7-9 and TRBJ2-3, with no clear D. V lost 6 bases to trimming and J lost 4 bases, with 5 bases between them. Germline loops: CDR1 SEHNR, CDR2 FQNEAQ (reference sequence). The CDR3 extends over 11 amino acids. Incomplete CDR3 DNA: TGTGCCAGCAGTACGGCAGATACG. Its protein is CASSTADT. The full CDR3 is CASSTADTQYF.

The table lists this clone with many counts. Sequencing ends 3 residues short of the CDR3 end; the germline J gene provides the rest. The chain links TRBV28 to TRBJ2-5, with TRBD2 matching 7 bases. Germline V gives CDR1 MDHEN, CDR2 SYDVKM. The CDR3 extends over 13 amino acids. V lost 6 bases, J lost 1 base, and 2 bases stayed unmatched. CDR3 region: CASRTSVQETQYF. The sequenced part of the CDR3 DNA is TGTGCCAGCAGAACTAGCGTCCAAGAGACC.

This clone was seen many times. The read is 3 residues too short to cover the CDR3 end, so that end is filled in from the germline J gene. The chain joins TRBV5-1 to TRBJ1-1, with 7 nucleotides matching TRBD1. CDR1 and CDR2 from the germline V gene are SGHRS and YFSETQ. This CDR3 is 16 amino acids long. With 1 base clipped from V and 4 bases from J, the junction kept 10 bases outside the gene matches. The part of the CDR3 DNA that was read is TGCGCCAGCAGCTTGCAAACAGGGGCGAGTAGCACTGAA. Amino acid sequence: CASSLQTGASSTE. The entire CDR3 is CASSLQTGASSTEAFF.

This clone was seen repeatedly, ten times or more. The chain's CDR3 is CAWKRGDTQYF. Incomplete CDR3 DNA: TGTGCCTGGAAACGGGGGGATACG. J is TRBJ2-3 and V is TRBV30, with a tentative D call TRBD2 (6 bases). Coverage ceases 3 residues before the CDR3 finishes, and the germline J gene fills in the end. Germline CDR1 reads GTSNPN; CDR2 reads SVGIG (reference sequence). CDR3 length: 11 amino acids. Trimming left V 4 bases short and J 6 bases short, with 8 bases between. The variable domain in full, with the rest retrieved from reference TRBV30 and TRBJ2-3, is SQTIHQWPATLVQPVGSPLSLECTVEGTSNPNLYWYRQAAGRGLQLLFYSVGIGQISSEVPQNLSASRPQDRQFILSSKKLLLSDSGFYLCAWKRGDTQYFGPGTRLTVL.

This clone occurred many times. CDR3 amino acids: CASRIGQAEKLFF. The sequenced part of the CDR3 DNA is TGCGCCAGCAGAATTGGACAGGCTGAAAAA. The J gene is TRBJ1-4, the V gene TRBV5-1; 7 nucleotides match TRBD1. The read is 3 residues too short to cover the CDR3 end, so that end is filled in from the germline J gene. Germline CDR1 SGHRS, CDR2 YFSETQ. CDR3 size: 13 residues. Trimming took 5 bases from V and 7 from J; bases not matched to a gene: 5.

This clone appeared many times. The junction differs from germline at one of its ends, possibly a read error. Read sequence stops 3 residues before the CDR3 end, and the germline J gene provides the missing end. The chain couples TRBV4-2 to TRBJ2-3; D may be TRBD1 (5 bases). Germline lookup yields CDR1 LGHNA and CDR2 YNFKEQ. The CDR3 length is 14 residues. This chain's CDR3 is CASSRAASTDTQYF. The CDR3 DNA, read in part, is TGCGCCAGCAGCAGGGCAGCTAGCACAGATACG.

This clone was counted at least ten times. The read comes to an end 3 residues before the CDR3 does, leaving the germline J gene to fill in the end. The V call is TRBV7-6, the J call TRBJ2-5; TRBD2 matches at 13 bases. V was clipped by 6 bases and J by 2 bases; unmatched bases: 9. This CDR3 has 17 residues. Germline CDR1 is SGHVS and CDR2 is FNYEAQ. The CDR3 loop is CASRSTSGRTQQETQYF. Partial CDR3 DNA: TGTGCCAGCAGATCGACTAGCGGGAGGACCCAGCAAGAGACC. The entire variable domain, with the rest obtained from reference TRBV7-6 and TRBJ2-5, is as follows: GAGVSQSPRYKVTKRGQDVALRCDPISGHVSLYWYRQALGQGPEFLTYFNYEAQQDKSGLPNDRFSAERPEGSISTLTIQRTEQRDSAMYRCASRSTSGRTQQETQYFGPGTRLLVL.